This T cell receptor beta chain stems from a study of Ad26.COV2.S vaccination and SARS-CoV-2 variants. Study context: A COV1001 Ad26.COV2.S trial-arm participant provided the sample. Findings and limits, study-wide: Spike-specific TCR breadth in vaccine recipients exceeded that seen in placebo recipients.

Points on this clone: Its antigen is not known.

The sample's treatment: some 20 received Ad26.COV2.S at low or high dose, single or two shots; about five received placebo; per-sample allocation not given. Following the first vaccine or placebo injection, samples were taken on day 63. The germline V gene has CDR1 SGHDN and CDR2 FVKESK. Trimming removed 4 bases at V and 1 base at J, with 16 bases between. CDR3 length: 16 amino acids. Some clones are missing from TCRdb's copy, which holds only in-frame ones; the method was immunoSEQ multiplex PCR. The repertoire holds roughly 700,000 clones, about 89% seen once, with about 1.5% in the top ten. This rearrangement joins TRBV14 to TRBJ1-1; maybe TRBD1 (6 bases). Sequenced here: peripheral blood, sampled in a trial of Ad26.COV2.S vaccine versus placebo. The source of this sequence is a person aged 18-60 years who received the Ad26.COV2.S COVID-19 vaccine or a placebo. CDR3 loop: CASSRSQGLGNTEAFF. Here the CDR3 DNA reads TGTGCCAGCAGCCGATCACAGGGCCTGGGGAACACTGAAGCTTTCTTT.